Listed here are 8 T cell receptor beta chains from one sample, sequenced in a study of cytomegalovirus exposure and HLA in healthy donors. Data came from immunoSEQ multiplex PCR; TCRdb stores just in-frame clones and leaves some out. The profile shows some 130,000 clones, approximately 85% of them singletons. Sequencing used PBMCs. The receptors originated from a woman between 25 and 40 years old in good health and CMV-seronegative.

This rearrangement joins TRBV6-1 to TRBJ1-3; 8 nucleotides match TRBD1. Germline CDR1 reads MNHNS; CDR2 reads SASEGT. Losses at the gene ends were 8 bases for V and 0 bases for J; bases not matched to a gene: 3. This CDR3 comprises 14 residues. The CDR3 nucleotides are TGTGCCAGCGCAGGGGGCACCTCTGGAAACACCATATATTTT. This gives the protein CASAGGTSGNTIYF.

The rearrangement joins TRBV27 to TRBJ1-2; D is possibly TRBD1 (6 bases). V dropped 0 bases and J dropped 4 bases, with 9 bases sitting between them. Looked up from germline, CDR1 is MNHEY and CDR2 is SMNVEV (reference sequence). The CDR3 runs to 14 residues. This CDR3 reads CASSLSGRGYGYTF. CDR3 in DNA: TGTGCCAGCAGTTTATCTGGCAGGGGCTATGGCTACACCTTC.

This clone was seen more than once but under ten times. V and J are TRBV28 and TRBJ1-2, with TRBD1 identical over 10 bases. Trimming cost V 5 bases and J 7 bases; bases outside gene matches: 10. There are 15 residues in the CDR3. Germline values: CDR1 MDHEN, CDR2 SYDVKM. For the CDR3, the DNA is TGTGCCAGCAGTCCCCCCGGGACAGGGGTTGGTGGCTACACCTTC. Its translation: CASSPPGTGVGGYTF.

V and J are TRBV7-2 and TRBJ2-5; 8 bases align to TRBD1. Trimming took 5 bases from V and 4 from J; bases not matched to a gene: 6. Germline-derived CDR1 and CDR2 are SGHTA and FQGNSA. This CDR3 is 14 amino acids long. CDR3 DNA: TGTGCCAGCAGCCCGACAGGGGTCCTAGAGACCCAGTACTTC. This sequence encodes CASSPTGVLETQYF.

V gene TRBV7-9 combines with J gene TRBJ1-2, with TRBD1 as a possible D gene (5 bases). Trimming stripped 5 bases from V and 6 bases from J, with 16 bases between. This CDR3 comprises 14 residues. Germline V gene data show CDR1 as SEHNR and CDR2 as FQNEAQ (reference sequence). DNA of the CDR3: TGTGCCAGCAGCCCGACTGGGGCAGGGAATGGCTACACCTTC. The encoded protein is CASSPTGAGNGYTF.

This clone was seen just once. V usage is TRBV6-5 and J usage is TRBJ1-1, with D perhaps matching TRBD1 (6 bases). V shed 8 bases and J shed 2 bases, with 15 bases lying between them. The CDR3 is 14 amino acids. Germline CDR1 is MNHEY and CDR2 is SVGAGI. CDR3 residues: CASLSAGENTEAFF. DNA of the CDR3: TGTGCCAGCCTAAGTGCAGGGGAAAACACTGAAGCTTTCTTT.

This chain uses TRBV9 with TRBJ2-7; the match to TRBD1 covers 8 bases. V lost 0 bases and J lost 3; bases outside the gene matches: 8. The length of the CDR3 is 16 residues. The V gene's germline CDR1 is SGDLS and CDR2 YYNGEE. The CDR3 loop reads CASSVDYWTGNYEQYF. CDR3 DNA sequence: TGTGCCAGCAGCGTAGATTATTGGACAGGGAACTACGAGCAGTACTTC.

The chain combines TRBV7-2 with TRBJ2-3; 7 nucleotides match TRBD1. The germline CDR1 and CDR2 sequences are SGHTA and FQGNSA. J gave up 5 bases and V 5 bases, and 7 bases lay outside the gene matches. The CDR3 sequence is 14 residues long. The CDR3 here is CASSRQGSEDTQYF. The DNA for the CDR3 is TGTGCCAGCAGCCGACAGGGCTCAGAAGATACGCAGTATTTT. The full variable domain, in which reference TRBV7-2 and TRBJ2-3 provide the parts outside the CDR3, is GAGVSQSPSNKVTEKGKDVELRCDPISGHTALYWYRQSLGQGLEFLIYFQGNSAPDKSGLPSDRFSAERTGGSVSTLTIQRTQQEDSAVYLCASSRQGSEDTQYFGPGTRLTVL.